Listed here are 15 T cell receptor beta chains from one sample, sequenced in a study of blood T cell repertoires in COVID-19. The data were produced by immunoSEQ multiplex PCR, yet TCRdb's version contains in-frame clones alone and is incomplete. The data show approximately 150,000 clones, 70% to 85% seen once. The sequenced sample was peripheral blood. The receptors originated from a woman between 45 and 60 years old in a cohort sampled during active or convalescent COVID-19.

The chain uses TRBV10-3 and TRBJ1-2; 10 bases are shared with TRBD1. CDR1 and CDR2 from the germline V gene are ENHRY and SYGVKD. The CDR3 sequence is 17 residues long. Trimming took 0 bases from V and 8 from J; bases not matched to a gene: 12. The CDR3, as DNA: TGTGCCATCAGTGAGTCCGGGACAGGGGACAGGGGCGACGGCTACACCTTC. Amino acids: CAISESGTGDRGDGYTF.

There are a few counts of this clone. V usage is TRBV3-1 (or the pseudogene TRBV3-2) and J usage is TRBJ2-7; 9 positions agree with TRBD2. Germline assignment: CDR1 LGHDT and CDR2 YNNKEL (reference sequence). The CDR3 loop spans 16 amino acids. The trim removed 4 bases at V and 7 bases at J, leaving 14 bases unmatched. The CDR3 coding sequence is TGTGCCAGCAGCCGCTGGCGGGGGGGAGAGCGAGGAGAGCAGTACTTC. This codes for CASSRWRGGERGEQYF.

The genes are TRBV28 and TRBJ2-2, with D possibly matching TRBD1 (6 bases). V was trimmed by 10 bases and J by 2 bases, leaving 14 bases between them. There are 14 residues in the CDR3. Germline CDR1 MDHEN, CDR2 SYDVKM. CDR3 sequence reads: CATGTTLNTGELFF. DNA for the CDR3: TGTGCCACCGGGACAACGCTAAACACCGGGGAGCTGTTTTTT.

This chain uses TRBV11-2 with TRBJ1-3; perhaps TRBD1 as D (5 bases). Germline V gene data show CDR1 as SGHAT and CDR2 as FQNNGV. Trimming pared 1 base from V and 4 bases from J, leaving 11 bases between. The CDR3 covers 15 residues. DNA for the CDR3: TGTGCCAGCAGCTTAGTCAGGGAACGAGGAAACACCATATATTTT. It specifies CASSLVRERGNTIYF.

This chain links TRBV4-1 with TRBJ1-4; 8 nucleotides match TRBD1. The CDR3 runs 17 residues. Trimming removed 2 bases from V and 4 bases from J; junction bases left unmatched: 9. The germline V gene encodes CDR1 MGHRA and CDR2 YSYEKL. In DNA, the CDR3 is TGCGCCAGCAGCCAATTCAGGGGGACAGGAGGTAATGAAAAACTGTTTTTT. Translated, it gives CASSQFRGTGGNEKLFF.

The gene calls are TRBV24-1 and TRBJ2-1; 7 bases align to TRBD1. Losses at the gene ends were 4 bases for V and 0 bases for J; bases not matched to a gene: 8. The germline V gene encodes CDR1 KGHDR and CDR2 SFDVKD. The CDR3 is 17 residues long. Here the CDR3 reads CATSDGAQGSSYNEQFF. The CDR3 coding sequence is TGTGCCACCAGTGACGGGGCACAGGGGAGCTCCTACAATGAGCAGTTCTTC.

The V call is TRBV5-6, the J call TRBJ1-1, with 8 bases that match TRBD1. This CDR3 has 15 residues. Trimming took 4 bases from V and 1 from J; bases not matched to a gene: 6. Germline V gene lookup returns CDR1 SGHDT and CDR2 YYEEEE. CDR3 nucleotides: TGTGCCAGCAGCCCTGCCGGACAGGGGAACACTGAAGCTTTCTTT. Residues: CASSPAGQGNTEAFF.

This chain links TRBV4-1 with TRBJ2-7, with D possibly being TRBD1 (6 bases). V was pared by 1 base and J by 0 bases, with 16 bases between. CDR1 and CDR2 (germline): MGHRA, YSYEKL. CDR3 size: 17 residues. The CDR3 region has the DNA TGCGCCAGCAGCCAAGGCCAGCCGACAGGTCTCTCCTACGAGCAGTACTTC. It encodes CASSQGQPTGLSYEQYF.

This chain uses TRBV6-5 with TRBJ2-5; 8 nucleotides line up with TRBD1. The germline CDR1 and CDR2 sequences are MNHEY and SVGAGI. The V gene end was trimmed by 6 bases and the J gene end by 5 bases; junction bases not matched to a gene: 8. The CDR3 has 14 residues. CDR3 in amino acids: CASSGLTGVETQYF. The CDR3 nucleotides read TGTGCCAGCAGCGGCCTGACAGGGGTGGAGACCCAGTACTTC.

This chain joins TRBV7-2 and TRBJ1-4, with D uncertain. Germline lookup yields CDR1 SGHTA and CDR2 FQGNSA. Trimming pared 5 bases from V and 2 bases from J, leaving 9 bases between. This CDR3 comprises 14 residues. In DNA, the CDR3 is TGTGCCAGCAGCGCCGTAGCGACTAATGAAAAACTGTTTTTT. Protein sequence: CASSAVATNEKLFF.

The V call is TRBV6-5, the J call TRBJ2-1, with D perhaps TRBD2 (5 bases). Trimming left V 0 bases short and J 2 bases short, with 11 bases between. Germline V gene sequence: CDR1 MNHEY, CDR2 SVGAGI. The CDR3 is 16 residues long. DNA for the CDR3: TGTGCCAGCAGTTACTCGAAGGACTCGACCTACAATGAGCAGTTCTTC. It codes for CASSYSKDSTYNEQFF.

The chain couples TRBV5-1 to TRBJ2-3, with TRBD1 identical over 7 bases. Trimming took 0 bases from V and 5 from J; bases not matched to a gene: 6. The CDR3 totals 15 residues. In germline, CDR1 is SGHRS, CDR2 YFSETQ. The DNA of the CDR3 is TGCGCCAGCAGCTTGGGACAGGGCAACAAAGATACGCAGTATTTT. Translation: CASSLGQGNKDTQYF. Full variable domain (rest looked up from reference TRBV5-1 and TRBJ2-3): KAGVTQTPRYLIKTRGQQVTLSCSPISGHRSVSWYQQTPGQGLQFLFEYFSETQRNKGNFPGRFSGRQFSNSRSEMNVSTLELGDSALYLCASSLGQGNKDTQYFGPGTRLTVL.

The V call is TRBV18, the J call TRBJ2-1; 7 bases line up with TRBD2. Germline V gene sequence: CDR1 KGHSH, CDR2 LQKENI. V lost 2 bases and J lost 2; bases outside the gene matches: 3. CDR3 length: 15 amino acids. The CDR3 sequence: CASSPSGGAYNEQFF. The CDR3 bases are TGTGCCAGCTCACCAAGTGGGGGGGCCTACAATGAGCAGTTCTTC.

In nucleotides, the CDR3 is TGTGCCAGTAGTATATTGGGGCGGGGGTACACAGATACGCAGTATTTT. Its translation: CASSILGRGYTDTQYF. This chain uses TRBV19 with TRBJ2-3; 7 nucleotides align to TRBD2. Trimming removed 2 bases from V and 2 bases from J; junction bases left unmatched: 7. The CDR3 covers 16 residues. CDR1 and CDR2 from the germline V gene are LNHDA and SQIVND (reference sequence).

CDR3 nucleotides: TGTGCCAGCAGACCTGACAGGGATTACAATCAGCCCCAGCATTTT. This encodes CASRPDRDYNQPQHF. The chain couples TRBV6-2 or TRBV6-3 to TRBJ1-5, with TRBD1 matching 7 bases. Germline CDR1 reads MNHEY; CDR2 reads SVGEGT. This CDR3 spans 15 amino acids. Unmatched junction bases numbered 8, after V lost 6 bases and J lost 3 bases.